Each of the 2 T cell receptor beta chains below was sequenced from the same sample in a study of OX40 agonist ivuxolimab in advanced cancers. Data came from immunoSEQ multiplex PCR; TCRdb stores just in-frame clones and leaves some out. The table includes 70,000 to 75,000 clones, approximately 82% detected once. The sequences come from CD4+ or CD8+ T cells sorted from blood, collected in a trial of the OX40 agonist ivuxolimab. These receptors were obtained from an adult with an advanced solid tumor such as melanoma, head and neck, liver or kidney cancer.

The chain joins TRBV14 to TRBJ2-1; possibly TRBD2 for D (5 bases). Between the trimmed V and J ends, which lost 0 bases and 7 bases, there was a span of 13 bases. In germline, CDR1 is SGHDN, CDR2 FVKESK. The CDR3 sequence is 15 residues long. CDR3 amino acids: CASSQERGLRNEQFF. The CDR3 DNA follows: TGTGCCAGCAGCCAAGAACGAGGGTTACGGAATGAGCAGTTCTTC.

The chain joins TRBV6-5 to TRBJ2-3; TRBD1 aligns across 7 bases. The CDR3 length is 14 residues. Trimming took 0 bases from V and 6 from J; bases not matched to a gene: 3. Germline V gene data show CDR1 as MNHEY and CDR2 as SVGAGI. DNA of the CDR3: TGTGCCAGCAGTTACTCGACAGGGTACGATACGCAGTATTTT. Protein product: CASSYSTGYDTQYF.